This T cell receptor beta chain was found in a study of CD8 T cell repertoires and HIV-1 epitope variants. About the research overall: Twenty-five autologous and known Gag and Nef epitope variant peptides each stimulated T cells separately. Control wells had CMV/EBV/flu peptides, negative Ebola AY9, or no peptide. IL-2, IL-7 and IL-15 were added on days 3 and 7 of approximately 10-day cultures. The baseline condition was 1M T cells left uncultured.

The CDR3 totals 12 residues. Germline CDR1 and CDR2: SGHDT and YYEEEE. The germline V and J ends were trimmed by 0 bases and 6 bases, with 7 bases remaining between them. In the case of this clone: No antigen is known for it.

Sequencing used immunoSEQ multiplex PCR; TCRdb keeps in-frame clones, though not all of them. This sample has several thousand clones; roughly 67% occur once, and the top ten carry 40% to 55%. This TCR came from a male donor with HIV. This rearrangement joins TRBV5-6 to TRBJ2-7; D is unresolved. Input material: cultured CD8+ T cells derived from PBMCs. CDR3 sequence: CASSLALAEQYF. CDR3 DNA sequence: TGTGCCAGCAGCTTGGCGCTTGCCGAGCAGTACTTC.